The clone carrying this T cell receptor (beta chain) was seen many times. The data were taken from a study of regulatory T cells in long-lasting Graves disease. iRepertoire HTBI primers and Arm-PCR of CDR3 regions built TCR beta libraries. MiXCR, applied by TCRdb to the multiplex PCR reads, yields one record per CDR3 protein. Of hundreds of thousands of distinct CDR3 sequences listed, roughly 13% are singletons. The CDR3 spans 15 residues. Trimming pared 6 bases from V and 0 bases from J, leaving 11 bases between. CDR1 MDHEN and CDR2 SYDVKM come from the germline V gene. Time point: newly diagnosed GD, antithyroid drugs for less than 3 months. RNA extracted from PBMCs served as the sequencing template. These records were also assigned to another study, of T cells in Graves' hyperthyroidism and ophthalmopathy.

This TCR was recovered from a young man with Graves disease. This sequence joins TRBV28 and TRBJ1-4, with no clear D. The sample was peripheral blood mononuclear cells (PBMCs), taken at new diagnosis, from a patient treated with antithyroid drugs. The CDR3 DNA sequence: TGTGCCAGCAGCTTGTGGATCGCAACTAATGAAAAACTGTTTTTT. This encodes CASSLWIATNEKLFF.